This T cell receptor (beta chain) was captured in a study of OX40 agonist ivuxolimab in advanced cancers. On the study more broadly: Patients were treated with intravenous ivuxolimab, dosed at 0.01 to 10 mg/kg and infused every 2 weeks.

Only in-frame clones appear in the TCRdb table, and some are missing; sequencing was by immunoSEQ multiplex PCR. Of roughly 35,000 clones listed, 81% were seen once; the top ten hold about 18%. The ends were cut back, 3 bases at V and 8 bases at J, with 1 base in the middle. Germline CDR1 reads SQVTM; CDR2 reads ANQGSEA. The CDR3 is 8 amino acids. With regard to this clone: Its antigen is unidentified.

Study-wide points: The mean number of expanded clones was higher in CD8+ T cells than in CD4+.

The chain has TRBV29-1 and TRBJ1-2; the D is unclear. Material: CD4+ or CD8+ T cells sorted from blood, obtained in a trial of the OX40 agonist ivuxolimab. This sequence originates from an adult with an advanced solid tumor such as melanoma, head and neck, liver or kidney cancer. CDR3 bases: TGCAGCGTTGACGGCTACACCTTC. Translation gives CSVDGYTF.